These T cell receptor beta chains were read from a single sample in a study of cytotoxic CD8 clonotypes in ibrutinib-treated CLL. The method was immunoSEQ multiplex PCR; TCRdb's version includes in-frame clones alone and lacks a portion of them. The sample contains 190,000 or so clones, 55% to 85% of which appear only once. The source was PBMCs, collected after 24 months of ibrutinib treatment. Receptors were obtained from a human donor with chronic lymphocytic leukemia. CDR3s include the opening cysteine and the closing phenylalanine or tryptophan. A D gene is named only where the DNA matches it firmly. For some rows the clone size is stated as once, few or many, or as a class when expanded; others skip it.

J gene: TRBJ2-2
D gene: TRBD1
V gene: TRBV4-2
clone size: NA
CDR3 protein: CASSQGGLLSDRVNTGELFF
CDR3 DNA: TGTGCCAGCAGCCAAGGAGGGCTCCTATCGGACAGGGTTAACACCGGGGAGCTGTTTTTT

J gene: TRBJ2-7
D gene: TRBD1
V gene: TRBV6-7
clone size: few
CDR3 protein: CASSYRGQGIQYEQYF
CDR3 DNA: TGTGCCAGCAGTTACAGGGGACAGGGGATCCAGTACGAGCAGTACTTC

J gene: TRBJ1-4
D gene: NA
V gene: TRBV19
clone size: NA
CDR3 protein: CASSISGVNEKLFF
CDR3 DNA: TGTGCCAGTAGTATAAGCGGTGTTAATGAAAAACTGTTTTTT

J gene: TRBJ1-2
D gene: NA
V gene: TRBV10-3
clone size: few
CDR3 protein: CAISDIANPNYGYTF
CDR3 DNA: TGTGCCATCAGTGACATTGCAAATCCTAACTATGGCTACACCTTC

J gene: TRBJ2-5
D gene: NA
V gene: TRBV9
clone size: NA
CDR3 protein: CASSVDAYETQYF
CDR3 DNA: TGTGCCAGCAGCGTAGACGCATACGAGACCCAGTACTTC

J gene: TRBJ2-7
D gene: TRBD2
V gene: TRBV4-2
clone size: few
CDR3 protein: CASSQEVLANSYEQYF
CDR3 DNA: TGTGCCAGCAGCCAAGAAGTACTAGCGAACTCCTACGAGCAGTACTTC

J gene: TRBJ2-3
D gene: TRBD2
V gene: TRBV29-1
clone size: NA
CDR3 protein: CSVEAGGRPTDTQYF
CDR3 DNA: TGCAGCGTTGAGGCGGGCGGGAGGCCCACAGATACGCAGTATTTT

J gene: TRBJ1-3
D gene: NA
V gene: TRBV11-1
clone size: NA
CDR3 protein: CASSQWTAGNTIYF
CDR3 DNA: TGTGCCAGCAGCCAATGGACAGCTGGAAACACCATATATTTT

J gene: TRBJ1-3
D gene: NA
V gene: TRBV7-2
clone size: NA
CDR3 protein: CASSPGLTGNTIYF
CDR3 DNA: TGTGCCAGCAGCCCAGGGTTGACTGGAAACACCATATATTTT

J gene: TRBJ2-7
D gene: NA
V gene: TRBV6-1
clone size: few
CDR3 protein: CASSELPGRGIEQYF
CDR3 DNA: TGTGCCAGCAGTGAACTGCCGGGTCGAGGTATCGAGCAGTACTTC

J gene: TRBJ2-5
D gene: NA
V gene: TRBV6-5
clone size: once
CDR3 protein: CASNRGTEQETQYF
CDR3 DNA: TGTGCCAGCAACCGGGGGACAGAGCAAGAGACCCAGTACTTC

J gene: TRBJ1-1
D gene: NA
V gene: TRBV6-6
clone size: NA
CDR3 protein: CASRTGQYDTEAFF
CDR3 DNA: TGTGCCAGCCGGACGGGGCAATACGACACTGAAGCTTTCTTT

J gene: TRBJ2-3
D gene: TRBD2
V gene: TRBV10-3
clone size: NA
CDR3 protein: CAISATSGGTDTQYF
CDR3 DNA: TGTGCCATCAGTGCCACTAGCGGGGGCACAGATACGCAGTATTTT

J gene: TRBJ2-5
D gene: TRBD1
V gene: TRBV27
clone size: NA
CDR3 protein: CASSQFTGTGQETQYF
CDR3 DNA: TGTGCCAGCAGTCAATTCACCGGGACAGGGCAAGAGACCCAGTACTTC

J gene: TRBJ1-5
D gene: TRBD1
V gene: TRBV6-4
clone size: NA
CDR3 protein: CASSEGTGDFNQPQHF
CDR3 DNA: TGTGCCAGCAGTGAAGGGACAGGGGATTTCAATCAGCCCCAGCATTTT

J gene: TRBJ2-2
D gene: NA
V gene: TRBV11-1
clone size: NA
CDR3 protein: CASRHRVWDTGELFF
CDR3 DNA: TGTGCCAGCAGGCACAGGGTCTGGGACACCGGGGAGCTGTTTTTT

J gene: TRBJ2-5
D gene: TRBD2
V gene: TRBV2
clone size: NA
CDR3 protein: CASSLGTTKQETQYF
CDR3 DNA: TGTGCCAGCAGTCTAGGGACTACCAAACAAGAGACCCAGTACTTC

J gene: TRBJ1-1
D gene: NA
V gene: TRBV7-2
clone size: few
CDR3 protein: CASSLGIWGGSTEAFF
CDR3 DNA: TGTGCCAGCAGCTTAGGTATTTGGGGGGGAAGCACTGAAGCTTTCTTT

J gene: TRBJ2-6
D gene: NA
V gene: TRBV7-3
clone size: NA
CDR3 protein: CASSSWVGGANVLTF
CDR3 DNA: TGTGCCAGCAGCTCTTGGGTCGGTGGGGCCAACGTCCTGACTTTC

J gene: TRBJ2-7
D gene: TRBD2
V gene: TRBV18
clone size: NA
CDR3 protein: CASSPRTSGPYEQYF
CDR3 DNA: TGTGCCAGCTCACCCCGGACTAGCGGACCCTACGAGCAGTACTTC

J gene: TRBJ1-3
D gene: NA
V gene: TRBV11-2
clone size: NA
CDR3 protein: CASSLEAGYGNTIYF
CDR3 DNA: TGTGCCAGCAGCTTAGAAGCCGGGTACGGAAACACCATATATTTT

J gene: TRBJ1-2
D gene: NA
V gene: TRBV5-6
clone size: NA
CDR3 protein: CASSFGPEGYGYTF
CDR3 DNA: TGTGCCAGCAGCTTTGGACCGGAGGGCTATGGCTACACCTTC

J gene: TRBJ2-1
D gene: NA
V gene: TRBV7-3
clone size: NA
CDR3 protein: CASSLTLGSKSREQFF
CDR3 DNA: TGTGCCAGCAGCTTAACGTTGGGCTCCAAAAGTCGGGAGCAGTTCTTC

J gene: TRBJ1-1
D gene: TRBD1
V gene: TRBV10-1
clone size: NA
CDR3 protein: CASSESDRYEAFF
CDR3 DNA: TGCGCCAGCAGTGAGTCGGACAGGTATGAAGCTTTCTTT

J gene: TRBJ2-7
D gene: NA
V gene: TRBV7-5
clone size: NA
CDR3 protein: CVRSFSTWTRTKREQYF
CDR3 DNA: TGTGTCAGAAGCTTTTCCACATGGACTAGAACGAAGAGGGAGCAGTACTTC

J gene: TRBJ2-5
D gene: NA
V gene: TRBV7-2
clone size: NA
CDR3 protein: CASSLTAGWETQYF
CDR3 DNA: TGTGCCAGCAGCTTAACCGCAGGGTGGGAGACCCAGTACTTC

J gene: TRBJ1-2
D gene: TRBD1
V gene: TRBV13
clone size: NA
CDR3 protein: CASSRQGRRDGYTF
CDR3 DNA: TGTGCCAGCAGTCGACAGGGTCGGCGGGATGGCTACACCTTC

J gene: TRBJ2-3
D gene: TRBD2
V gene: TRBV19
clone size: few
CDR3 protein: CASSIEAGVTDTQYF
CDR3 DNA: TGTGCCAGTAGTATAGAGGCGGGAGTAACAGATACGCAGTATTTT

J gene: TRBJ2-2
D gene: NA
V gene: TRBV11-3
clone size: NA
CDR3 protein: CASSLQLPHAGELFF
CDR3 DNA: TGTGCCAGCAGCTTACAACTACCCCATGCCGGGGAGCTGTTTTTT

J gene: TRBJ2-7
D gene: TRBD2
V gene: TRBV25-1
clone size: few
CDR3 protein: CASTTAGSEQYF
CDR3 DNA: TGTGCCAGCACCACAGCGGGGTCCGAGCAGTACTTC

J gene: TRBJ2-2
D gene: NA
V gene: TRBV6-6
clone size: few
CDR3 protein: CASSLGRPGELFF
CDR3 DNA: TGTGCCAGCAGCCTTGGACGCCCCGGGGAGCTGTTTTTT

J gene: TRBJ2-5
D gene: NA
V gene: TRBV6-6
clone size: NA
CDR3 protein: CASSYVGGRQETQYF
CDR3 DNA: TGTGCCAGCAGTTACGTGGGGGGACGGCAAGAGACCCAGTACTTC

J gene: TRBJ2-7
D gene: TRBD2
V gene: TRBV13
clone size: NA
CDR3 protein: CASSPGLAYEQYF
CDR3 DNA: TGTGCCAGCAGCCCCGGACTAGCGTACGAGCAGTACTTC